Below are 19 T cell receptor beta chains sequenced from a single sample in a study of T cell responses to AZD1222 COVID-19 vaccine. Sequencing was performed with immunoSEQ multiplex PCR; in TCRdb, only in-frame clones are kept and a portion is missing. The data hold about 54,000 clones, with roughly 90% observed a single time. This sample comprised peripheral blood, obtained 28 days after the second AZD1222 dose. These receptors all stem from an adult who received the AZD1222 COVID-19 vaccine.

The genes are TRBV28 and TRBJ2-7; TRBD1 aligns across 11 bases. Trimming took 2 bases from V and 6 from J; bases not matched to a gene: 3. There are 14 residues in the CDR3. Germline V lookup: CDR1 MDHEN, CDR2 SYDVKM. CDR3 nucleotides: TGTGCCAGCAGTTTAGGGACAGGGGGTCTCGAGCAGTACTTC. It translates to CASSLGTGGLEQYF. The variable domain in full, with the rest retrieved from reference TRBV28 and TRBJ2-7, is DVKVTQSSRYLVKRTGEKVFLECVQDMDHENMFWYRQDPGLGLRLIYFSYDVKMKEKGDIPEGYSVSREKKERFSLILESASTNQTSMYLCASSLGTGGLEQYFGPGTRLTVT.

This clone showed up just once. This chain connects TRBV19 to TRBJ1-6; D gene uncertain. The CDR3 covers 14 residues. Germline CDR1 is LNHDA and CDR2 is SQIVND (reference sequence). V lost 3 bases and J 7 bases, leaving 10 bases between the germline ends. CDR3 residues: CASSMPERNSPLHF. Here the CDR3 DNA reads TGTGCCAGTAGTATGCCGGAAAGAAATTCACCCCTCCACTTT.

This clone has a single count. The chain employs TRBV15 and TRBJ1-4; D is unresolved. Germline lookup yields CDR1 LNHNV and CDR2 YYDKDF (reference sequence). This CDR3 is built from 15 residues. The ends were cut back, 0 bases at V and 6 bases at J, with 11 bases in the middle. CDR3 in amino acids: CATSRDPPGDEKLFF. CDR3 DNA sequence: TGTGCCACCAGCAGAGATCCACCTGGGGATGAAAAACTGTTTTTT.

V and J are TRBV11-2 and TRBJ1-4; D ambiguous. V shed 5 bases and J shed 7 bases, with 11 bases lying between them. Germline V gene data show CDR1 as SGHAT and CDR2 as FQNNGV. This CDR3 comprises 13 residues. CDR3 DNA sequence: TGTGCCAGCAGCGCGGGCTGGGCTGAAAAACTGTTTTTT. Translation gives CASSAGWAEKLFF.

The CDR3 is CASSYTGGTNEKLFF. CDR3 nucleotides: TGTGCCAGCAGTTACACAGGGGGGACTAATGAAAAACTGTTTTTT. The chain uses TRBV27 and TRBJ1-4; 8 bases are shared with TRBD1. The junction had 3 bases not matched to a gene; V was cut back by 4 bases and J by 2 bases. Germline CDR1 and CDR2: MNHEY and SMNVEV (reference sequence). The CDR3 sequence is 15 residues long.

The V and J genes are TRBV19 and TRBJ2-1; D remains unclear. CDR1 and CDR2 from the germline V gene are LNHDA and SQIVND (reference sequence). The CDR3 sequence is 13 residues long. Trimming shortened V by 0 bases and J by 10 bases, and 10 bases separated the two germline ends. This CDR3 is CASSIDPWREQFF. CDR3 DNA sequence: TGTGCCAGTAGTATAGATCCTTGGCGGGAGCAGTTCTTC.

V is TRBV19 and J is TRBJ2-3; 8 positions agree with TRBD1. Trimming at V came to 7 bases and at J to 3 bases, leaving 9 bases not matched to a gene. The CDR3 is 15 residues long. The germline gives CDR1 LNHDA, CDR2 SQIVND (reference sequence). The CDR3 bases are TGTGCCAGTACTCCGACAGGGGATAAAACAGATACGCAGTATTTT. This sequence encodes CASTPTGDKTDTQYF.

The rearrangement joins TRBV6-6 to TRBJ1-3; TRBD1 agrees at 7 bases. The ends lost 2 bases at V and 5 bases at J; junction bases unmatched: 9. Per germline, CDR1 MNHNY and CDR2 SVGAGI (reference sequence). The CDR3 covers 16 residues. This chain's CDR3 is CASSYPPGQERNTIYF. The CDR3 coding sequence is TGTGCCAGCAGTTACCCTCCCGGACAGGAGAGAAACACCATATATTTT.

J is TRBJ2-2 and V is TRBV27, with 7 bases fitting TRBD2. The CDR3 runs to 17 residues. V lost 5 bases and J lost 3; bases outside the gene matches: 12. The V gene's germline CDR1 is MNHEY and CDR2 SMNVEV (reference sequence). The CDR3 sequence: CASSPYLQRGYTGELFF. As DNA, the CDR3 is TGTGCCAGCAGTCCATATCTCCAGCGGGGTTACACCGGGGAGCTGTTTTTT.

The chain recombines TRBV7-2 with TRBJ2-3; no clear D gene. Deletions cut 1 base from V and 1 base from J, with 3 bases between. The CDR3 spans 13 residues. The germline CDR1 and CDR2 sequences are SGHTA and FQGNSA. CDR3 nucleotides: TGTGCCAGCAGCTTAGGCGGCACAGATACGCAGTATTTT. This encodes CASSLGGTDTQYF.

Only a few counts were recorded for this clone. The CDR3 sequence is CAWSVMPPRTTNEKLFF. Here the CDR3 DNA reads TGTGCCTGGAGTGTAATGCCCCCCCGTACAACTAATGAAAAACTGTTTTTT. This chain connects TRBV30 to TRBJ1-4; D ambiguous. The ends were cut back, 0 bases at V and 0 bases at J, with 14 bases in the middle. Germline V gene sequence: CDR1 GTSNPN, CDR2 SVGIG (reference sequence). The CDR3 is made up of 17 amino acids.

The V gene is TRBV27, the J gene TRBJ2-7; 7 positions match TRBD2. The CDR3 runs 16 residues. The germline V gene has CDR1 MNHEY and CDR2 SMNVEV (reference sequence). Unmatched junction bases numbered 12, after V lost 6 bases and J lost 1 base. The CDR3 coding sequence is TGTGCCAGCAGCCGTAGTGTTAGCGGGTATTCCTACGAGCAGTACTTC. Translation gives CASSRSVSGYSYEQYF.

The chain employs TRBV3-1 (or the pseudogene TRBV3-2) and TRBJ1-1; possibly TRBD1 for D (5 bases). The V end lost 0 bases, the J end lost 0 bases, and 8 bases lay between the germline ends. The CDR3 is 15 residues long. CDR1 and CDR2 from the germline V gene are LGHDT and YNNKEL (reference sequence). The DNA for the CDR3 is TGTGCCAGCAGCCAAGAGGCAGGGCTGAACACTGAAGCTTTCTTT. This codes for CASSQEAGLNTEAFF.

The chain recombines TRBV29-1 with TRBJ1-2, with 7 bases aligning to TRBD1. After removal of 7 bases from V and 3 bases from J, the junction contained 14 bases not matched to a gene. CDR3 size: 15 residues. CDR1 and CDR2 from the germline V gene are SQVTM and ANQGSEA. CDR3 sequence: CSAQSRDSHYYGYTF. CDR3 sequence (DNA): TGCAGCGCCCAAAGCCGGGACAGCCATTACTATGGCTACACCTTC.

The gene calls are TRBV5-5 and TRBJ2-1; D perhaps matches TRBD2 (5 bases). There are 13 residues in the CDR3. CDR1 SGHKS and CDR2 YYEKEE come from the germline V gene (reference sequence). Between the trimmed V and J ends, which lost 1 base and 4 bases, there was a span of 6 bases. CDR3 loop: CASSLSGYNEQFF. The CDR3 region has the DNA TGTGCCAGCAGCTTGTCGGGGTACAATGAGCAGTTCTTC.

The CDR3 protein is CASSSGRAGEDEQYF. CDR3 DNA: TGTGCCAGTTCTAGCGGGAGGGCCGGTGAGGACGAGCAGTACTTC. This chain connects TRBV6-5 to TRBJ2-7; 12 bases map to TRBD2. Germline V gene data show CDR1 as MNHEY and CDR2 as SVGAGI. This CDR3 has 15 amino acids. The V and J ends lost 9 bases and 5 bases, in that order; junction bases with no gene match: 11.

The chain joins TRBV18 to TRBJ1-1; TRBD1 is a possible D gene (6 bases). V was clipped by 5 bases and J by 2 bases, with 18 bases between them. Germline CDR1 is KGHSH and CDR2 is LQKENI. The CDR3 spans 16 residues. The CDR3 sequence is CASSSSLTGLNTEAFF. The CDR3 DNA sequence: TGTGCCAGCTCATCATCGCTTACAGGGTTAAACACTGAAGCTTTCTTT. The variable domain in full, completed from reference TRBV18 and TRBJ1-1, reads NAGVMQNPRHLVRRRGQEARLRCSPMKGHSHVYWYRQLPEEGLKFMVYLQKENIIDESGMPKERFSAEFPKEGPSILRIQQVVRGDSAAYFCASSSSLTGLNTEAFFGQGTRLTVV.

The chain joins TRBV6-6 to TRBJ2-7; D ambiguous. Germline V gene lookup returns CDR1 MNHNY and CDR2 SVGAGI (reference sequence). The V end was cut by 0 bases, the J end by 3 bases, with 15 bases between. CDR3 size: 16 residues. The DNA of the CDR3 is TGTGCCAGCAGTTACTCCCTTTTAAAAAACCACTACGAGCAGTACTTC. Amino acids: CASSYSLLKNHYEQYF.

The chain carries TRBV5-1 and TRBJ1-3, with 8 nucleotides matching TRBD1. The V gene end was trimmed by 4 bases and the J gene end by 4 bases; junction bases not matched to a gene: 19. This CDR3 is 19 amino acids long. The germline V gene encodes CDR1 SGHRS and CDR2 YFSETQ. In DNA form, the CDR3 reads TGCGCCAGCAGCCTCTGGGGTGCCTATCAGGGGGCGCAAGGAAACACCATATATTTT. It yields the protein CASSLWGAYQGAQGNTIYF. The full variable domain, in which reference TRBV5-1 and TRBJ1-3 provide the parts outside the CDR3, is KAGVTQTPRYLIKTRGQQVTLSCSPISGHRSVSWYQQTPGQGLQFLFEYFSETQRNKGNFPGRFSGRQFSNSRSEMNVSTLELGDSALYLCASSLWGAYQGAQGNTIYFGEGSWLTVV.